This T cell receptor (beta chain) was retrieved from a study of control samples from healthy donors and cancer patients. The assay was immunoSEQ multiplex PCR, and TCRdb's table has in-frame clones only and misses some. The sample includes about 120,000 clones, roughly 90% of them seen just once. Looked up from germline, CDR1 is LGHNA and CDR2 is YNFKEQ. The CDR3 contains 17 residues. V shed 1 base and J shed 1 base, with 14 bases lying between them. The genes are TRBV4-2 and TRBJ1-3; D is possibly TRBD1 (6 bases). The receptor comes from a man aged 50-60 years in good health. The sample consisted of blood. CDR3 sequence (DNA): TGTGCCAGCAGCCAAGGACGGCCAGGGGCGTCTGGAAACACCATATATTTT. Protein sequence: CASSQGRPGASGNTIYF.